Each of the 4 T cell receptor beta chains below was sequenced from the same sample in a study of identical twins. TCRdb ran MiXCR on the 5' RACE reads and lists one entry per CDR3 protein. The sample lists roughly 250,000 distinct CDR3 sequences, about an eighth seen once, with around 9.5% in the top ten. Specimen: memory (CD45RO+) T cells sorted from blood. These receptors came from a woman aged 18-29 years in good health.

The V and J genes are TRBV12-3 or TRBV12-4 and TRBJ2-3; D may be TRBD2 (5 bases). Trimming took off 2 bases at V and 1 base at J, with 10 bases between the two ends. The CDR3 covers 15 residues. The CDR3 DNA is TGTGCCAGCAGTTTATCGAGGGCTGGCACAGATACGCAGTATTTT. This encodes CASSLSRAGTDTQYF.

This clonotype was found a few times. V and J are TRBV7-2 and TRBJ2-7; the match to TRBD2 covers 7 bases. CDR3 length equals 14 residues. The ends lost 1 base at V and 3 bases at J; junction bases unmatched: 3. The germline gives CDR1 SGHTA, CDR2 FQGNSA. CDR3 sequence (DNA): TGTGCCAGCAGCTTAGATTCTAGCGGCTACGAGCAGTACTTC. Amino acids: CASSLDSSGYEQYF.

In its sample, this clonotype was seen a few times. The chain carries TRBV20-1 and TRBJ1-1; D gene ambiguous. Germline V CDR1 and CDR2: DFQATT, SNEGSKA (reference sequence). Trimming took 5 bases from V and 8 from J, leaving 15 bases between them. The CDR3 is 12 residues long. The CDR3 reads CSAALVGGEAFF. The CDR3 DNA follows: TGCAGTGCTGCGCTTGTGGGAGGCGAAGCTTTCTTT.

The chain joins TRBV5-1 to TRBJ2-3; 8 nucleotides agree with TRBD2. This CDR3 comprises 16 residues. J lost 1 base, V lost 1 base, and 5 bases had no gene match. Germline lookup yields CDR1 SGHRS and CDR2 YFSETQ. The CDR3 region is CASSLPKTSGTDTQYF. The CDR3 DNA is TGCGCCAGCAGCTTGCCTAAGACTAGCGGCACAGATACGCAGTATTTT. Variable domain in full (rest from reference TRBV5-1 and TRBJ2-3): KAGVTQTPRYLIKTRGQQVTLSCSPISGHRSVSWYQQTPGQGLQFLFEYFSETQRNKGNFPGRFSGRQFSNSRSEMNVSTLELGDSALYLCASSLPKTSGTDTQYFGPGTRLTVL.